One and the same sample provided the 10 T cell receptor beta chains below, sequenced in a study of regulatory T cells in long-lasting Graves disease. Time point of the sample: newly diagnosed GD, antithyroid drugs for less than 3 months. The TCR library was made from RNA extracted from PBMCs. Library construction for TCR beta used iRepertoire HTBI primers and Arm-PCR of CDR3 regions. TCRdb reanalysed the multiplex PCR reads using MiXCR and keeps one entry per CDR3 protein. The sample holds 550,000 to 650,000 distinct CDR3 sequences, about 16% seen once. These data were also reused for a study on T cells in Graves' hyperthyroidism and ophthalmopathy.

This sample comprised peripheral blood mononuclear cells (PBMCs), obtained at new diagnosis, from a patient treated with antithyroid drugs. The receptors were sampled from a man between 18 and 35 years old with Graves disease.

The chain uses TRBV5-1 and TRBJ2-1; D not certain. The CDR3 runs to 14 residues. CDR1 and CDR2 from the germline V gene are SGHRS and YFSETQ. V shed 6 bases and J shed 7 bases, with 17 bases lying between them. The CDR3, as DNA: TGCGCCAGCAAGTTGCCTGGACGTTGGAATGAGCAGTTCTTC. This encodes CASKLPGRWNEQFF.

This clonotype was picked up many times. The chain uses TRBV28 and TRBJ2-7; possible D gene TRBD1, 7 bases. Germline CDR1 MDHEN, CDR2 SYDVKM. The length of the CDR3 is 13 residues. Trimming shortened V by 3 bases and J by 2 bases, and 8 bases separated the two germline ends. The CDR3 DNA follows: TGTGCCAGCAGTTTCAGGGGGGCCTACGAGCAGTACTTC. The encoded protein is CASSFRGAYEQYF.

On this clonotype itself: A much more abundant neighbour one base away suggests this may be a read error. The chain links TRBV7-6 to TRBJ2-1; D may be TRBD2 (6 bases). There are 15 residues in the CDR3. The germline gives CDR1 SGHVS, CDR2 FNYEAQ. Trimming took 4 bases from V and 10 from J, leaving 20 bases between them. The CDR3 sequence is CASSSHGNAGPEQFF. CDR3 nucleotide sequence: TGTGCCAGCAGCTCTCACGGCAACGCGGGGCCGGAGCAGTTCTTC.

This clonotype came up a few times. The chain joins TRBV20-1 to TRBJ2-1; 11 positions match TRBD2. Germline loops: CDR1 DFQATT, CDR2 SNEGSKA (reference sequence). The CDR3 extends over 15 amino acids. The J segment lost 6 bases and the V segment lost 0 bases, leaving 4 bases of the junction unmatched. The CDR3 reads CSARDATSGTNEQFF. The CDR3 bases are TGCAGTGCTAGAGATGCGACTAGCGGGACCAATGAGCAGTTCTTC.

V is TRBV28 and J is TRBJ1-2, with 9 bases identical to TRBD1. Germline V lookup: CDR1 MDHEN, CDR2 SYDVKM. There are 15 residues in the CDR3. V dropped 9 bases and J dropped 4; count of bases not matched to a gene: 12. CDR3 sequence (DNA): TGTGCCAGTAACACCTGGGACAGGGAGAGCTATGGCTACACCTTC. This encodes CASNTWDRESYGYTF.

This clonotype was counted once. The V and J genes are TRBV20-1 and TRBJ2-5; D remains ambiguous. Germline CDR1 DFQATT, CDR2 SNEGSKA (reference sequence). V lost 2 bases and J lost 3, with 10 bases in between. This CDR3 is built from 13 residues. This CDR3 is CSARPLGKETQYF. Written as DNA, the CDR3 is TGCAGTGCTAGACCACTCGGCAAAGAGACCCAGTACTTC.

In this sample, this clonotype turned up a few times. Mismatch with germline at one junction end may stem from a read error. V is TRBV7-9 and J is TRBJ2-7; D ambiguous. Germline V gene sequence: CDR1 SEHNR, CDR2 FQNEAQ (reference sequence). The CDR3 is 13 residues long. CDR3 bases: TGTGCCGGCAGCTTAAGTTGGGATAACGAGCAGTACTTC. Translating it yields CAGSLSWDNEQYF.

This chain uses TRBV28 with TRBJ1-2; the D is unclear. Germline lookup yields CDR1 MDHEN and CDR2 SYDVKM. The CDR3 contains 14 residues. V was clipped by 1 base and J by 4 bases, with 10 bases between them. The CDR3 nucleotides read TGTGCCAGCAGTTTATCTGTCTTACTCTATGGCTACACCTTC. Translated, it gives CASSLSVLLYGYTF.

This sequence joins TRBV7-3 and TRBJ2-7; TRBD2 matches 9 bases. V lost 5 bases to trimming and J lost 2 bases; unmatched junction nucleotides: 4. Germline V CDR1 and CDR2: SGHTA, FQGTGA. The CDR3 contains 14 residues. The CDR3 DNA reads TGTGCCAGCAGCCCCGTAGCGGGAGCCTACGAGCAGTACTTC. It encodes CASSPVAGAYEQYF.

With respect to this clonotype: A single base separates this from a much larger clone, so it may be a read error. The chain joins TRBV20-1 to TRBJ2-3; unclear D gene. CDR3 length: 12 amino acids. V lost 6 bases, J lost 0 bases, and 7 bases lay in between. Germline V gives CDR1 DFQATT, CDR2 SNEGSKA (reference sequence). The CDR3 loop is CSAATSTDTQYF. The CDR3 DNA follows: TGCAGTGCCGCGACTAGCACAGATACGCAGTATTTT.